This is a list of T cell receptor beta chains from one sample in a study of T-cell reconstitution after alpha-beta-depleted transplantation in children. Each CDR3 protein is one row after TCRdb ran MiXCR on the PCR reads. The sample includes about 240,000 distinct CDR3 sequences, 25% of them seen just once. The sample consisted of PBMCs, taken before TCRalphabeta/CD19-depleted stem cell transplant. The receptors were gathered from a girl aged 2 to 10 with Fanconi anemia, due to receive a stem cell transplant. Each CDR3 is given with its conserved first and last residue. A D gene is named only where the DNA matches it firmly. Not every row has a clone size; where given, it reads once, few, many or a size class.

j_call	v_call	clone_size	d_call	cdr3_aa	cdr3_nt
TRBJ2-7	TRBV12-3/TRBV12-4	many	TRBD2	CASSTSGSYPTAEQYF	TGTGCCAGCAGTACTAGCGGGAGCTATCCTACGGCCGAGCAGTACTTC
TRBJ2-5	TRBV7-9	.	TRBD2	CASSLVTSGEETQYF	TGTGCCAGCAGCCTCGTTACTAGCGGGGAAGAGACCCAGTACTTC
TRBJ1-1	TRBV3-1	once	TRBD1	CASSQDPRDRGRSFPEAFF	TGTGCCAGCAGCCAAGATCCCCGGGACAGGGGGCGAAGTTTCCCTGAAGCTTTCTTT
TRBJ2-5	TRBV6-5	many	.	CASSYGQTQETQYF	TGTGCCAGCAGTTACGGACAGACTCAAGAGACCCAGTACTTC
TRBJ1-2	TRBV10-3	.	TRBD1	CAISATGVCYTF	TGTGCCATCAGCGCTACAGGGGTTTGCTACACCTTC
TRBJ2-7	TRBV6-5	many	TRBD1	CASPGTGGNDEQYF	TGTGCCAGCCCCGGGACAGGGGGCAACGACGAGCAGTACTTC
TRBJ2-5	TRBV7-6	many	.	CASSPIVGVRGKETQYF	TGTGCCAGCAGCCCCATAGTTGGGGTTCGGGGGAAGGAGACCCAGTACTTC
TRBJ2-3	TRBV4-2	many	TRBD2	CASSQTSGGFTDTQYF	TGTGCCAGCAGCCAAACGTCGGGGGGGTTTACAGATACGCAGTATTTT
TRBJ2-7	TRBV12-3/TRBV12-4	many	TRBD1	CASSRTGRVYEQYF	TGTGCCAGCAGTCGGACAGGTCGGGTCTACGAGCAGTACTTC
TRBJ2-2	TRBV12-3/TRBV12-4	.	TRBD2	CASSTLLAGGTLNTGELFF	TGTGCCAGCAGTACATTACTAGCGGGGGGCACCCTTAACACCGGGGAGCTGTTTTTT
TRBJ2-7	TRBV10-3	many	.	CAISDSRVSYEQYF	TGTGCCATCAGTGACTCGCGGGTCTCCTACGAGCAGTACTTC
TRBJ2-1	TRBV20-1	.	TRBD2	CSARDFSGDDNEQFF	TGCAGTGCTAGAGATTTTAGCGGGGACGACAATGAGCAGTTCTTC
TRBJ1-1	TRBV19	few	.	CASSMGQLEAFF	TGTGCCAGTAGTATGGGTCAGCTTGAAGCTTTCTTT
TRBJ2-4	TRBV20-1	many	.	CSARDVERAAKNIQYF	TGCAGTGCTAGAGATGTTGAGAGAGCAGCCAAAAACATTCAGTACTTC
TRBJ2-2	TRBV20-1	few	TRBD1	CSARHTGDTGELFF	TGCAGTGCTAGGCATACAGGGGACACCGGGGAGCTGTTTTTT
TRBJ2-5	TRBV7-6	few	TRBD2	CASSALAEGEETQYF	TGTGCCAGCAGCGCCCTAGCGGAAGGGGAAGAGACCCAGTACTTC
TRBJ2-7	TRBV20-1	many	TRBD2	CSARVPSGGVRYEQYF	TGCAGTGCTAGAGTTCCCAGCGGGGGGGTACGCTACGAGCAGTACTTC
TRBJ1-5	TRBV5-4	few	.	CASSLVGSNQPQHF	TGTGCCAGCAGCTTGGTGGGGAGCAATCAGCCCCAGCATTTT
TRBJ2-5	TRBV6-5	.	.	CASSYVGTQETQYF	TGTGCCAGCAGTTACGTGGGGACCCAAGAGACCCAGTACTTC
TRBJ2-2	TRBV10-3	many	.	CATGLNANTGELFF	TGTGCCACCGGGCTCAACGCGAACACCGGGGAGCTGTTTTTT
TRBJ1-3	TRBV29-1	.	TRBD1	CSVEGQGARWGNTIYF	TGCAGCGTTGAGGGACAGGGGGCGCGATGGGGAAACACCATATATTTT
TRBJ2-1	TRBV10-2	.	.	CASIDLTSYEQFF	TGCGCCAGCATCGACCTAACTAGTTATGAGCAGTTCTTC
TRBJ2-7	TRBV12-3/TRBV12-4	many	.	CASSLDHRYEQYF	TGTGCCAGCAGTTTAGACCACCGATACGAGCAGTACTTC
TRBJ2-2	TRBV4-1	few	.	CASSQTGNTGELFF	TGCGCCAGCAGCCAAACAGGGAACACCGGGGAGCTGTTTTTT
TRBJ2-1	TRBV7-2	.	.	CASSLVSWGREQFF	TGTGCCAGCAGCTTAGTTAGCTGGGGCCGCGAGCAGTTCTTC
TRBJ2-7	TRBV20-1	many	TRBD2	CSALTGTSLFYEQYF	TGCAGTGCTTTAACCGGGACTAGCCTCTTCTACGAGCAGTACTTC
TRBJ2-1	TRBV23-1	few	.	CASSQFQGKLNEQFF	TGCGCCAGCAGTCAATTCCAGGGAAAGCTCAATGAGCAGTTCTTC
TRBJ1-5	TRBV20-1	.	.	CSASSIWDQPQHF	TGCAGTGCTAGTAGCATATGGGATCAGCCCCAGCATTTT
TRBJ2-7	TRBV12-3/TRBV12-4	.	.	CASSLAGVHPYEQYF	TGTGCCAGCAGTTTAGCCGGGGTCCATCCCTACGAGCAGTACTTC
TRBJ2-1	TRBV29-1	many	.	CSVYYNEQFF	TGCAGCGTCTACTACAATGAGCAGTTCTTC
TRBJ2-5	TRBV20-1	few	.	CSARRGLETQYF	TGCAGTGCTAGGCGGGGACTGGAGACCCAGTACTTC
TRBJ2-1	TRBV10-3	.	TRBD2	CAISGTWTSGIHNEQFF	TGTGCCATCAGTGGGACTTGGACTAGCGGGATCCACAATGAGCAGTTCTTC
TRBJ1-5	TRBV29-1	many	.	CSVEVEGNQPQHF	TGCAGCGTTGAAGTGGAGGGGAATCAGCCCCAGCATTTT
TRBJ2-1	TRBV7-2	.	.	CASSLALPRGPYNEQFF	TGTGCCAGCAGCTTAGCCCTTCCGCGGGGGCCGTACAATGAGCAGTTCTTC
TRBJ2-1	TRBV9	many	TRBD2	CASSVTSWREGPSNEQFF	TGTGCCAGCAGCGTAACCTCCTGGCGGGAGGGCCCGAGTAATGAGCAGTTCTTC
TRBJ2-1	TRBV7-2	many	TRBD2	CASGTSGGEQFF	TGTGCCAGCGGCACTAGCGGGGGCGAGCAGTTCTTC
TRBJ1-1	TRBV29-1	many	.	CSVGEGAEAFF	TGCAGCGTTGGAGAGGGAGCTGAAGCTTTCTTT
TRBJ2-1	TRBV10-3	.	TRBD2	CAICDGGAINEQFF	TGTGCCATCTGTGACGGGGGGGCCATAAATGAGCAGTTCTTC
TRBJ2-6	TRBV20-1	many	.	CSADNSGANVLTF	TGCAGTGCTGACAACTCTGGGGCCAACGTCCTGACTTTC
TRBJ2-4	TRBV12-3/TRBV12-4	many	.	CASSAHPSPWNIQYF	TGTGCCAGCAGTGCCCATCCATCCCCGTGGAACATTCAGTACTTC
TRBJ2-2	TRBV7-6	.	.	CASSLSWWRYDGTNTGELFF	TGTGCCAGCAGCTTAAGTTGGTGGCGCTATGACGGGACGAACACCGGGGAGCTGTTTTTT
TRBJ2-3	TRBV12-3/TRBV12-4	many	.	CASTSLGGITDTQYF	TGTGCCAGCACCTCACTGGGCGGGATCACAGATACGCAGTATTTT
TRBJ1-3	TRBV12-3/TRBV12-4	.	.	CARSRHGSENTIYF	TGTGCCAGGAGTCGTCATGGAAGCGAAAACACCATATATTTT